The rows below give T cell receptor beta chains drawn from one sample of a study of cytotoxic CD8 clonotypes in ibrutinib-treated CLL. Assay: immunoSEQ multiplex PCR; the TCRdb copy retains only in-frame clones and omits some. The data contain about 22,000 clones, roughly 75% of them singletons. The sample was PBMCs, taken before ibrutinib treatment. The receptor set was obtained from a human donor with chronic lymphocytic leukemia. Both conserved end residues are part of each CDR3. The order of the fields is J gene, V gene, clone size, D gene, CDR3 DNA, CDR3 protein. D genes are given only for firm matches. Only some rows state a clone size, as once, few, many or a class for expanded clones.

>TRBJ1-4|TRBV29-1|-|-
TGCAGCGTTAAATCCGTTGTAAATGAAAAACTGTTTTTT
CSVKSVVNEKLFF
>TRBJ2-7|TRBV18|-|TRBD2
TGTGCCAGCTCACCAACCGGGCGGGGGGGCCCCGAGCAGTACTTC
CASSPTGRGGPEQYF
>TRBJ1-1|TRBV28|-|-
TGTGCCAGCCCCCGTCTTATGAACACTGAAGCTTTCTTT
CASPRLMNTEAFF
>TRBJ1-2|TRBV19|-|-
TGTGCCAGTAGTATCCCCCGCAGCACCTATGGCTACACCTTC
CASSIPRSTYGYTF
>TRBJ2-7|TRBV28|-|TRBD2
TGTGCCAGCAGTCATAGCGGGAGGTACGAGCAGTACTTC
CASSHSGRYEQYF
>TRBJ2-3|TRBV5-1|-|TRBD2
TGCGCCAGCAGCTTGGAGCGCTTGAGTTGGGCAGAAACTAGCGGGAGGTTGGATACGCAGTATTTT
CASSLERLSWAETSGRLDTQYF
>TRBJ2-1|TRBV7-8|-|-
TGTGCCAGCAGCTTACTCGCTATCAATGAGCAGTTCTTC
CASSLLAINEQFF
>TRBJ1-2|TRBV23-1|-|-
TGCGCCAGCACCCCCCCAGGGCAAGGCTACACCTTC
CASTPPGQGYTF
>TRBJ2-7|TRBV5-1|-|TRBD2
TGCGCCAGCAGCTGGTCCGGGACTACCTACGAGCAGTACTTC
CASSWSGTTYEQYF
>TRBJ1-2|TRBV5-4|-|TRBD1
TGTGCCAGCAGCTTGGACAGGGGGAAAGGCTACACCTTC
CASSLDRGKGYTF
>TRBJ1-6|TRBV18|-|-
TGTGCCAGCTCACCGGACAGTAAGCCCCTCCACTTT
CASSPDSKPLHF
>TRBJ2-6|TRBV11-2|-|TRBD1
TGTGCCAGCAGCTTAGACCTCAGGGGGCTCACTGGGGCCAACGTCCTGACTTTC
CASSLDLRGLTGANVLTF
>TRBJ2-3|TRBV30|-|-
TGTGCCTGGGGGTTGGATACGCAGTATTTT
CAWGLDTQYF
>TRBJ1-1|TRBV18|-|TRBD1
TGTGCCAGCTCACCACCGGACAGGGCAAACACTGAAGCTTTCTTT
CASSPPDRANTEAFF
>TRBJ1-1|TRBV11-2|few|-
TGTGCCAGCAACCGCGTCAACATCGGAAACACTGAAGCTTTCTTT
CASNRVNIGNTEAFF
>TRBJ2-2|TRBV7-9|-|-
TGTGCCAGCAGCTTAGCGGGGGCCACCGGGGAGCTGTTTTTT
CASSLAGATGELFF
>TRBJ2-7|TRBV7-2|-|TRBD1
TGTGCCAGCAGCCCGACAGGGGGCCTCGAGCAGTACTTC
CASSPTGGLEQYF
>TRBJ2-1|TRBV30|once|-
TGTGCCTGGAGTGTCTATTCGGGGTACAATGAGCAGTTCTTC
CAWSVYSGYNEQFF
>TRBJ1-4|TRBV4-1|few|-
TGCGCCAGCAGCCAATTGAGGGAAAAACTGTTTTTT
CASSQLREKLFF
>TRBJ1-1|TRBV29-1|-|TRBD1
TGCAGCGGCGGGGACAGGGGGCGTGGGAACACTGAAGCTTTCTTT
CSGGDRGRGNTEAFF
>TRBJ2-2|TRBV1|-|-
TGCACCAGCAGCCAAGAGACTGACCGGGGGGGTCTCACCGGGGAGCTGTTTTTT
CTSSQETDRGGLTGELFF
>TRBJ2-7|TRBV13|-|TRBD1
TGTGCCAGCAGCCTCCGGACAGGGGCCTACGAGCAGTACTTC
CASSLRTGAYEQYF
>TRBJ1-1|TRBV29-1|-|-
TGCAGCGTTAGCCCGGGGTTTAGGAACACTGAAGCTTTCTTT
CSVSPGFRNTEAFF
>TRBJ2-7|TRBV9|-|-
TGTGCCAGCAGCCTCGGGGGAAAGGGGGCCGAGCAGTACTTC
CASSLGGKGAEQYF
>TRBJ1-3|TRBV28|-|TRBD1
TGTGCCAGCAGCCCCGGACAGGGGGGAAACACCATATATTTT
CASSPGQGGNTIYF
>TRBJ2-1|TRBV4-2|-|TRBD2
TGTGCCAGCAGTATCCCGGGACTAGAAGATGAGCAGTTCTTC
CASSIPGLEDEQFF
>TRBJ2-2|TRBV5-4|-|TRBD2
TGTGCCAGCAGCAAGGGACTAGCAATGAGCACCGGGGAGCTGTTTTTT
CASSKGLAMSTGELFF